One sample yielded the 32 T cell receptor beta chains listed below, sequenced in a study of T-cell memory formation after mild COVID-19. TCRdb re-called the 5' RACE reads through MiXCR, storing one row per CDR3 protein. The sample carries about 430,000 distinct CDR3 sequences, more than 15% recorded once. What was sequenced was PBMCs or a T cell subset sorted from them (not recorded which). All receptors derive from a man between 18 and 29 years old who had mild COVID-19 (a few samples of this study predate the infection). Cell type and time point are not known.

The chain recombines TRBV2 with TRBJ2-2; 13 bases are a match to TRBD2. CDR1 and CDR2 (germline): SNHLY, FYNNEI. CDR3 length equals 18 residues. J was trimmed by 3 bases and V by 6 bases; bases with no gene match: 10. The CDR3 region is CASSKGLAGVGDTGELFF. DNA of the CDR3: TGTGCCAGCAGCAAAGGACTAGCGGGGGTCGGGGACACCGGGGAGCTGTTTTTT.

This clonotype was picked up a small number of times. The rearrangement links TRBV5-6 to TRBJ2-7, with 7 bases matching TRBD1. In germline, CDR1 is SGHDT, CDR2 YYEEEE. The V and J ends lost 2 bases and 3 bases, in that order; junction bases with no gene match: 14. CDR3 length: 17 residues. CDR3 bases: TGTGCCAGCAGCTTATCAAAAAGGGGGCTGACTTACTACGAGCAGTACGTC. Protein product: CASSLSKRGLTYYEQYV.

This clonotype was counted between two and nine times. The rearrangement uses TRBV28 and TRBJ2-3; 7 nucleotides agree with TRBD1. In germline, CDR1 is MDHEN, CDR2 SYDVKM. V lost 9 bases and J lost 4; bases outside the gene matches: 4. CDR3 length: 12 amino acids. DNA of the CDR3: TGTGCCAGTCGGACAGGTCCAGATACGCAGTATTTT. Its translation is CASRTGPDTQYF.

There are many counts of this clonotype. The gene calls are TRBV7-6 and TRBJ2-3, with D unresolved. Germline V gene sequence: CDR1 SGHVS, CDR2 FNYEAQ. The V end lost 1 base, the J end lost 5 bases, and 10 bases lay between the germline ends. The CDR3 covers 14 residues. The chain's CDR3 is CASSLGASQDTQYF. In DNA form, the CDR3 reads TGTGCCAGCAGCTTAGGGGCTAGTCAAGATACGCAGTATTTT.

The chain uses TRBV6-5 and TRBJ1-1; D possibly corresponds to TRBD1 (5 bases). Trimming left V 5 bases short and J 1 base short, with 17 bases between. The CDR3 spans 16 residues. Germline V gene data show CDR1 as MNHEY and CDR2 as SVGAGI. CDR3: CASSVLWDRKNTEAFF. In DNA form, the CDR3 reads TGTGCCAGCAGTGTCCTATGGGACCGAAAGAACACTGAAGCTTTCTTT.

This rearrangement joins TRBV5-1 to TRBJ2-1; 9 positions agree with TRBD2. Losses at the gene ends were 0 bases for V and 2 bases for J; bases not matched to a gene: 3. CDR1 SGHRS and CDR2 YFSETQ come from the germline V gene. The CDR3 consists of 16 residues. CDR3 sequence (DNA): TGCGCCAGCAGCTTGGGAGCGGGGGGCGCCTACAATGAGCAGTTCTTC. As protein: CASSLGAGGAYNEQFF.

The J gene is TRBJ1-2, the V gene TRBV7-3; D is possibly TRBD1 (6 bases). V lost 3 bases, J lost 4 bases, and 12 bases lay in between. This CDR3 region has 14 residues. The germline V gene encodes CDR1 SGHTA and CDR2 FQGTGA. The CDR3 DNA reads as TGTGCCAGCAGCTTGGGGGGGCAAGGCTATGGCTACACCTTC. The encoded protein is CASSLGGQGYGYTF. Full variable domain (remainder filled in from reference TRBV7-3 and TRBJ1-2): GAGVSQTPSNKVTEKGKYVELRCDPISGHTALYWYRQSLGQGPEFLIYFQGTGAADDSGLPNDRFFAVRPEGSVSTLKIQRTERGDSAVYLCASSLGGQGYGYTFGSGTRLTVV.

The sample holds a few counts of this clonotype. This rearrangement joins TRBV18 to TRBJ2-7; TRBD1 matches 7 bases. CDR1 is KGHSH and CDR2 is LQKENI in the germline V gene. J lost 0 bases, V lost 6 bases, and 5 bases had no gene match. This CDR3 has 14 residues. The CDR3 spells CASSRDSASYEQYV. For the CDR3, the DNA is TGTGCCAGCTCCCGGGACAGCGCCTCCTACGAGCAGTACGTC.

This chain uses TRBV15 with TRBJ2-1; TRBD2 matches 8 bases. CDR1 is LNHNV and CDR2 is YYDKDF in the germline V gene (reference sequence). The J segment lost 13 bases and the V segment lost 3 bases, leaving 11 bases of the junction unmatched. The CDR3 spans 14 residues. CDR3 protein: CATSRAGQRGFQFF. The CDR3 DNA is TGTGCCACCAGCAGGGCGGGCCAGCGGGGGTTTCAGTTCTTC.

This chain links TRBV10-3 with TRBJ2-3, with 7 bases identical to TRBD2. In germline, CDR1 is ENHRY, CDR2 SYGVKD. The CDR3 sequence is 14 residues long. The trim removed 6 bases at V and 6 bases at J, leaving 9 bases unmatched. CDR3 sequence (DNA): TGTGCCATCAGGGGGACTACGGCGGGGGATACGCAGTATTTT. This gives the protein CAIRGTTAGDTQYF.

This clonotype showed up just a few times. V is TRBV6-9 and J is TRBJ2-1; possible D gene TRBD2, 5 bases. V lost 11 bases and J 6 bases, leaving 14 bases between the germline ends. CDR1 is MNHGY and CDR2 is SVAAGI in the germline V gene. The CDR3 contains 12 residues. CDR3 amino acids: CAWASGSNEQFF. CDR3 bases: TGTGCCTGGGCATCGGGGTCCAATGAGCAGTTCTTC.

This clonotype was seen many times. V is TRBV7-2 and J is TRBJ2-7; D unresolved. The V end was cut by 3 bases, the J end by 1 base, with 7 bases between. Germline V gene lookup returns CDR1 SGHTA and CDR2 FQGNSA. The CDR3 contains 13 residues. The CDR3 reads CASSFTSSYEQYV. The CDR3 DNA sequence: TGTGCCAGCAGCTTTACCTCATCCTACGAGCAGTACGTC.

This clonotype came up many times. V is TRBV29-1 and J is TRBJ2-5, with 7 positions matching TRBD1. J lost 5 bases, V lost 2 bases, and 8 bases had no gene match. The CDR3 sequence is 14 residues long. CDR1 is SQVTM, CDR2 ANQGSEA, per germline. For the CDR3, the DNA is TGCAGCGTTGAATTCGCGAGGGGGCGGGAGACCCAGTACTTC. Translating gives CSVEFARGRETQYF. The variable domain in full, completed from reference TRBV29-1 and TRBJ2-5, reads SAVISQKPSRDICQRGTSLTIQCQVDSQVTMMFWYRQQPGQSLTLIATANQGSEATYESGFVIDKFPISRPNLTFSTLTVSNMSPEDSSIYLCSVEFARGRETQYFGPGTRLLVL.

The gene calls are TRBV6-1 and TRBJ1-1; D not resolved. CDR3 length: 13 residues. V dropped 7 bases and J dropped 4 bases, with 13 bases sitting between them. Germline CDR1 is MNHNS and CDR2 is SASEGT. The CDR3 DNA reads as TGTGCCAGCATCTTTCGTGCGGGCACTGAAGCTTTCTTT. Its translation: CASIFRAGTEAFF.

The chain recombines TRBV20-1 with TRBJ2-5; 8 bases match TRBD1. V shed 2 bases and J 5 bases; nucleotides not matched to a gene: 4. CDR3 length equals 13 residues. Germline CDR1 is DFQATT and CDR2 is SNEGSKA (reference sequence). The CDR3 DNA follows: TGCAGTGCTAGAATCAGGGGGCTGGAGACCCAGTACTTC. Amino acids: CSARIRGLETQYF.

The chain uses TRBV5-1 and TRBJ2-3; D uncertain. The CDR3 spans 14 residues. V lost 1 base to trimming and J lost 1 base, with 7 bases between them. Germline V CDR1 and CDR2: SGHRS, YFSETQ. CDR3: CASSLLTGTDTQYF. The CDR3 DNA is TGCGCCAGCAGCTTGCTCACAGGCACAGATACGCAGTATTTT.

V gene TRBV10-3 combines with J gene TRBJ1-1, with 9 bases aligning to TRBD1. In germline, CDR1 is ENHRY, CDR2 SYGVKD. V was clipped by 6 bases and J by 5 bases; unmatched bases: 10. This CDR3 is 15 amino acids long. CDR3 coding DNA: TGTGCCATCAGGGACGTACGGGACAGGGCTACTGAAGCTTTCTTT. Its translation is CAIRDVRDRATEAFF.

This clonotype was seen a handful of times. This chain connects TRBV6-5 to TRBJ2-1, with D perhaps being TRBD1 or TRBD2 (6 bases each). There are 14 residues in the CDR3. Germline V gene lookup returns CDR1 MNHEY and CDR2 SVGAGI. The germline V and J ends were trimmed by 6 bases and 7 bases, with 16 bases remaining between them. The CDR3 spells CASRAGRGLNEQFF. The CDR3 region has the DNA TGTGCCAGCAGGGCTGGCCGGGGGCTAAATGAGCAGTTCTTC.

This clonotype came up a few times. The rearrangement uses TRBV3-1 and TRBJ2-5; TRBD2 is a possible D gene (6 bases). Germline assignment: CDR1 LGHDT and CDR2 YNNKEL (reference sequence). The CDR3 sequence is 15 residues long. Trimming removed 3 bases from V and 4 bases from J, with 15 bases in between. CDR3 coding DNA: TGTGCCAGCAGCCAGGGGCAGGGACTTGGAGAGACCCAGTACTTC. It translates to CASSQGQGLGETQYF.

CDR3 nucleotide sequence: TGTGCCAGCAATGTCCCAACTCCAGGGCCGAACACCGGGGAGCTGTTTTTT. Protein sequence: CASNVPTPGPNTGELFF. J is TRBJ2-2 and V is TRBV6-4; D might be TRBD1 (5 bases). Germline V gene data show CDR1 as MRHNA and CDR2 as SNTAGT. V was shortened by 7 bases and J by 0 bases, with 18 bases between the two germline ends. This CDR3 is 17 amino acids long.

The CDR3 here is CASSPYRDRVPPATNEKLFF. The DNA for the CDR3 is TGTGCCAGCAGCCCCTACCGGGACAGGGTTCCCCCCGCAACTAATGAAAAACTGTTTTTT. This rearrangement joins TRBV7-8 to TRBJ1-4, with 9 bases aligning to TRBD1. Germline V gives CDR1 SGHVS, CDR2 FQNEAQ. V was pared by 5 bases and J by 0 bases, with 16 bases of the junction left unmatched. CDR3 length: 20 amino acids.

This clonotype was observed a few times. The chain combines TRBV9 with TRBJ1-3, with 10 bases matching TRBD1. CDR1 is SGDLS, CDR2 YYNGEE, per germline. V lost 2 bases and J lost 6; bases outside the gene matches: 5. The CDR3 has 15 residues. The CDR3 sequence: CASSVSDRGENTIYF. CDR3 nucleotides: TGTGCCAGCAGCGTTTCGGACAGGGGGGAAAACACCATATATTTT.

V gene TRBV28 combines with J gene TRBJ2-1, with D possibly TRBD1 on 6 matching bases. The CDR3 runs 16 residues. V lost 6 bases and J 6 bases, leaving 21 bases between the germline ends. Germline CDR1 reads MDHEN; CDR2 reads SYDVKM. Here the CDR3 reads CASSPLAGEIFNEQFF. The CDR3 bases are TGTGCCAGCAGCCCCCTGGCAGGGGAAATTTTCAATGAGCAGTTCTTC.

The CDR3 loop is CASSLGPPPQPQHF. The DNA of the CDR3 is TGTGCCAGCAGCTTAGGACCACCTCCACAGCCCCAGCATTTT. The gene calls are TRBV7-9 and TRBJ1-5; D unclear. CDR3 length: 14 residues. V was clipped by 1 base and J by 7 bases, with 11 bases between them. Germline loops: CDR1 SEHNR, CDR2 FQNEAQ (reference sequence).

The chain joins TRBV28 to TRBJ1-5; D is possibly TRBD1 (5 bases). The CDR3 contains 15 residues. Germline CDR1 and CDR2: MDHEN and SYDVKM. V lost 6 bases and J lost 6, with 18 bases in between. CDR3 DNA: TGTGCCAGCAGCCGGGGAGGGGAAACGGGTCAGCCCCAGCATTTT. The encoded protein is CASSRGGETGQPQHF.

This sequence joins TRBV7-9 and TRBJ2-1, with 10 bases matching TRBD2. CDR3 length equals 15 residues. V lost 3 bases, J lost 6 bases, and 5 bases stayed unmatched. In germline, CDR1 is SEHNR, CDR2 FQNEAQ (reference sequence). Here the CDR3 reads CASSLGTSVSNEQFF. As DNA, the CDR3 is TGTGCCAGCAGCTTGGGGACTAGCGTTTCCAATGAGCAGTTCTTC. The full variable domain, with the rest looked up from reference TRBV7-9 and TRBJ2-1, is DTGVSQNPRHKITKRGQNVTFRCDPISEHNRLYWYRQTLGQGPEFLTYFQNEAQLEKSRLLSDRFSAERPKGSFSTLEIQRTEQGDSAMYLCASSLGTSVSNEQFFGPGTRLTVL.

This clonotype was counted a few times. The chain carries TRBV12-3 or TRBV12-4 and TRBJ1-3; 9 bases map to TRBD1. This CDR3 has 15 residues. The J segment lost 3 bases and the V segment lost 6 bases, leaving 6 bases of the junction unmatched. The CDR3 bases are TGTGCCAGCAGACTACAGGGGGCGCGTGGAAACACCATATATTTT. It codes for CASRLQGARGNTIYF.

V gene TRBV2 combines with J gene TRBJ2-7; a possible D gene is TRBD1 (6 bases). CDR3 size: 15 residues. Germline V gives CDR1 SNHLY, CDR2 FYNNEI. The ends were cut back, 8 bases at V and 7 bases at J, with 24 bases in the middle. DNA for the CDR3: TGTGCCAGCGAAGTGGGGGCTCAGGGAGTGGCAGAGCAGTACTTC. Translated: CASEVGAQGVAEQYF.

The chain uses TRBV24-1 and TRBJ2-5, with D unresolved. This CDR3 has 15 amino acids. V was pared by 3 bases and J by 5 bases, with 15 bases between. CDR1 and CDR2 (germline): KGHDR, SFDVKD. CDR3 DNA: TGTGCCACCAGTGATGGCGGCCCGGCGGTTGAGACCCAGTACTTC. This gives the protein CATSDGGPAVETQYF.

This clonotype was seen a few times. This chain connects TRBV6-2 or TRBV6-3 to TRBJ1-1, with TRBD1 as a possible D gene (5 bases). This CDR3 has 14 amino acids. V was clipped by 2 bases and J by 1 base, with 8 bases between them. CDR1 MNHEY and CDR2 SVGEGT come from the germline V gene. CDR3 in amino acids: CASSYTTGNTEAFF. The CDR3 coding sequence is TGTGCCAGCAGTTACACAACAGGGAACACTGAAGCTTTCTTT.

V gene TRBV6-6 combines with J gene TRBJ2-2; a weak D match, TRBD1 (6 bases). CDR1 is MNHNY and CDR2 is SVGAGI in the germline V gene (reference sequence). This CDR3 is 16 amino acids long. Trimming took 5 bases from V and 4 from J, leaving 17 bases between them. The CDR3 nucleotides are TGTGCCAGCAGTAAAAAACAGGGAGCGATCACCGGGGAGCTGTTTTTT. This sequence encodes CASSKKQGAITGELFF.

This clonotype was observed at least ten times. The chain recombines TRBV7-2 with TRBJ2-5, with TRBD1 as a possible D gene (6 bases). From germline, CDR1 is SGHTA and CDR2 FQGNSA. The CDR3 is 14 amino acids. V was clipped by 1 base and J by 5 bases, with 11 bases between them. The chain's CDR3 is CASSLDRVLETQYF. The DNA for the CDR3 is TGTGCCAGCAGCTTAGACAGGGTGTTGGAGACCCAGTACTTC.